Following are 19 T cell receptor beta chains from one sample sequenced in a study of T cell changes during pregnancy in multiple sclerosis. Some clones are missing from TCRdb's copy, which holds only in-frame ones; the method was immunoSEQ multiplex PCR. The sample has 55,000 to 70,000 clones; over 80% are singletons. Sample: CD8+ T cells from peripheral blood mononuclear cells, taken in the third trimester of pregnancy. Receptor source: a female donor in good health, enrolled as a control in a pregnancy study.

The genes are TRBV25-1 and TRBJ1-6; a possible D gene is TRBD1 (5 bases). The CDR3 is 14 amino acids. Germline CDR1 is MGHDK and CDR2 is SYGVNS. The germline V and J ends were trimmed by 2 bases and 10 bases, with 12 bases remaining between them. This CDR3 reads CASSEAGWQSPLHF. CDR3 DNA: TGTGCCAGCAGTGAAGCAGGGTGGCAGTCACCCCTCCACTTT.

A single count supports this clone. The CDR3 is CASSIAGLYSPLHF. The DNA of the CDR3 is TGTGCCAGTAGTATAGCGGGGTTGTATTCACCCCTCCACTTT. The chain carries TRBV19 and TRBJ1-6; D is unclear. V lost 1 base and J 8 bases, leaving 9 bases between the germline ends. This CDR3 has 14 amino acids. Germline values: CDR1 LNHDA, CDR2 SQIVND (reference sequence). Looking up the rest from reference TRBV19 and TRBJ1-6 gives the full variable domain: DGGITQSPKYLFRKEGQNVTLSCEQNLNHDAMYWYRQDPGQGLRLIYYSQIVNDFQKGDIAEGYSVSREKKESFPLTVTSAQKNPTAFYLCASSIAGLYSPLHFGNGTRLTVT.

This clone showed up just once. For the CDR3, the DNA is TGCGCCAGCAGCCAACCCAGGAGAATACTGGCGGGGTTCTCCTACGAGCAGTACTTC. Amino acid sequence: CASSQPRRILAGFSYEQYF. V gene TRBV4-3 combines with J gene TRBJ2-7; a possible D gene is TRBD2 (6 bases). The V and J ends lost 2 bases and 0 bases respectively, with 23 bases between them. CDR1 and CDR2 (germline): LGHNA, YSLEER. This CDR3 is 19 amino acids long.

The chain is built from TRBV14 and TRBJ2-2; the match to TRBD1 covers 7 bases. Germline values: CDR1 SGHDN, CDR2 FVKESK. This CDR3 region has 16 residues. V was clipped by 1 base and J by 5 bases; unmatched bases: 7. The CDR3 coding sequence is TGTGCCAGCAGCCAAGCCTCGGGACAGAGGACCGGGGAGCTGTTTTTT. Its protein product is CASSQASGQRTGELFF. Complete variable domain (other parts from reference TRBV14 and TRBJ2-2): EAGVTQFPSHSVIEKGQTVTLRCDPISGHDNLYWYRRVMGKEIKFLLHFVKESKQDESGMPNNRFLAERTGGTYSTLKVQPAELEDSGVYFCASSQASGQRTGELFFGEGSRLTVL.

The genes are TRBV29-1 and TRBJ2-7; a possible D gene is TRBD1 (6 bases). V gave up 3 bases and J gave up 3 bases, with 12 bases separating them. CDR3 size: 13 residues. CDR1 SQVTM and CDR2 ANQGSEA come from the germline V gene. The CDR3 bases are TGCAGCGTTGAGACAGGTTTAGACTACGAGCAGTACTTC. Translating it yields CSVETGLDYEQYF.

The CDR3 DNA follows: TGTGCCAGCAGCCTGGACACCAATCAGCCCCAGCATTTT. Translated: CASSLDTNQPQHF. This chain joins TRBV7-8 and TRBJ1-5, with D possibly TRBD1 on 5 matching bases. This CDR3 is 13 amino acids long. Germline-derived CDR1 and CDR2 are SGHVS and FQNEAQ. Trimming stripped 5 bases from V and 3 bases from J, with 8 bases between.

The V gene is TRBV9, the J gene TRBJ1-1; unclear D gene. Germline V gene lookup returns CDR1 SGDLS and CDR2 YYNGEE. This CDR3 is 13 amino acids long. V gave up 0 bases and J gave up 4 bases, with 7 bases separating them. CDR3 sequence (DNA): TGTGCCAGCAGCGTAGGCGGTACCACTGAAGCTTTCTTT. Translated, it gives CASSVGGTTEAFF.

This clone has only one observation. The chain links TRBV5-6 to TRBJ2-1, with D maybe TRBD2 (5 bases). From germline, CDR1 is SGHDT and CDR2 YYEEEE. Trimming took off 5 bases at V and 2 bases at J, with 11 bases between the two ends. The CDR3 has 14 residues. The CDR3 DNA sequence: TGTGCCAGCAGGAGGCAGACTACCTACAATGAGCAGTTCTTC. This encodes CASRRQTTYNEQFF.

V usage is TRBV27 and J usage is TRBJ2-1; D not certain. Trimming removed 3 bases from V and 3 bases from J, with 9 bases in between. Germline lookup yields CDR1 MNHEY and CDR2 SMNVEV (reference sequence). The CDR3 is 14 residues long. The CDR3 region is CASSLNRVYNEQFF. The CDR3 DNA sequence: TGTGCCAGCAGTTTGAACAGAGTCTACAATGAGCAGTTCTTC.

V usage is TRBV6-5 and J usage is TRBJ2-3, with D uncertain. V lost 2 bases to trimming and J lost 0 bases, with 6 bases between them. The germline gives CDR1 MNHEY, CDR2 SVGAGI. The CDR3 has 14 amino acids. In DNA form, the CDR3 reads TGTGCCAGCAGTTACCGAACTAGCACAGATACGCAGTATTTT. Its translation is CASSYRTSTDTQYF.

The chain couples TRBV4-3 to TRBJ2-7, with D perhaps matching TRBD1 (6 bases). V shed 0 bases and J shed 3 bases, with 12 bases lying between them. This CDR3 spans 15 amino acids. The germline V gene has CDR1 LGHNA and CDR2 YSLEER. The CDR3 coding sequence is TGCGCCAGCAGCCAAGACAGGGGCACCATCTACGAGCAGTACTTC. Protein: CASSQDRGTIYEQYF.

The rearrangement joins TRBV14 to TRBJ2-2, with D possibly TRBD2 on 7 matching bases. The V end was cut by 6 bases, the J end by 7 bases, with 15 bases between. CDR3 length: 14 residues. Germline loops: CDR1 SGHDN, CDR2 FVKESK. CDR3 sequence reads: CASRGGAFDGELFF. The CDR3 nucleotides read TGTGCCAGCAGAGGGGGGGCCTTCGACGGGGAGCTGTTTTTT.

The table lists this clone with a count of one. This sequence joins TRBV9 and TRBJ1-1; the match to TRBD1 covers 8 bases. The CDR3 sequence is 17 residues long. Germline assignment: CDR1 SGDLS and CDR2 YYNGEE. Trimming took 0 bases from V and 4 from J; bases not matched to a gene: 11. The CDR3 loop is CASSVAPDRAFGTEAFF. CDR3 in DNA: TGTGCCAGCAGCGTAGCTCCGGACAGGGCATTTGGCACTGAAGCTTTCTTT.

The chain couples TRBV11-1 to TRBJ2-3, with 7 bases that match TRBD1. This CDR3 contains 17 residues. The V segment lost 3 bases and the J segment 2 bases; nucleotides outside the gene matches: 11. Germline lookup yields CDR1 SGHAT and CDR2 FQDESV (reference sequence). The CDR3 is CASSFSAWDRPTDTQYF. CDR3 DNA: TGTGCCAGCAGCTTCAGCGCATGGGACAGACCCACAGATACGCAGTATTTT.

V gene TRBV9 combines with J gene TRBJ2-3; TRBD2 aligns across 11 bases. V trimming: 1 base; J trimming: 5 bases; junction bases outside the gene matches: 6. CDR3 length: 16 amino acids. The germline gives CDR1 SGDLS, CDR2 YYNGEE. The CDR3 nucleotides read TGTGCCAGCAGCGTATTTAGCGGGGGGGCAAGAGATACGCAGTATTTT. Translation: CASSVFSGGARDTQYF.

The chain combines TRBV30 with TRBJ1-2, with no clear D. V was pared by 8 bases and J by 0 bases, with 13 bases between. Germline CDR1 is GTSNPN and CDR2 is SVGIG (reference sequence). This CDR3 has 13 amino acids. The CDR3 loop is CAGLRVANYGYTF. The CDR3 nucleotides read TGTGCCGGGTTGAGGGTTGCTAACTATGGCTACACCTTC.

V gene TRBV4-2 combines with J gene TRBJ1-5; tentatively, D is TRBD1 (5 bases). V lost 3 bases to trimming and J lost 1 base, with 7 bases between them. The CDR3 loop spans 14 amino acids. CDR1 is LGHNA and CDR2 is YNFKEQ in the germline V gene. The CDR3 DNA is TGTGCCAGCAGCCAGGCAGGGAGCAATCAGCCCCAGCATTTT. It specifies CASSQAGSNQPQHF.

This sequence joins TRBV4-3 and TRBJ1-1; 7 bases align to TRBD1. There are 14 residues in the CDR3. Germline V gene lookup returns CDR1 LGHNA and CDR2 YSLEER. Germline trimming cut 4 bases from V and 4 bases from J; bases unmatched to any gene: 6. CDR3 amino acids: CASSPWSGGTEAFF. CDR3 sequence (DNA): TGCGCCAGCAGCCCCTGGTCAGGGGGCACTGAAGCTTTCTTT.

The J gene is TRBJ2-7, the V gene TRBV9, with 8 bases that match TRBD1. The germline CDR1 and CDR2 sequences are SGDLS and YYNGEE. The ends lost 4 bases at V and 5 bases at J; junction bases unmatched: 5. CDR3 size: 13 residues. This CDR3 reads CASSRGDRNEQYF. CDR3 nucleotide sequence: TGTGCCAGCAGCAGAGGGGACAGGAACGAGCAGTACTTC.